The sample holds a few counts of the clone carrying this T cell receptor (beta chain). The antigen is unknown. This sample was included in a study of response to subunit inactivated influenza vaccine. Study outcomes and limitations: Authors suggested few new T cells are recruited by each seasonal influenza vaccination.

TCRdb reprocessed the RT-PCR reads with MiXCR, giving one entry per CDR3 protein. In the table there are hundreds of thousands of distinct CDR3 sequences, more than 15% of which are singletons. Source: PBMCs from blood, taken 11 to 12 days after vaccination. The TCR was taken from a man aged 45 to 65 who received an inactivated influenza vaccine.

CDR3 bases: TGCAGTGCTAGAGACTCGGGAACGAACACCGGGGAGCTGTTTTTT. Protein sequence: CSARDSGTNTGELFF. V usage is TRBV20-1 and J usage is TRBJ2-2; a possible D gene is TRBD2 (5 bases). CDR3 length: 15 residues. Germline assignment: CDR1 DFQATT and CDR2 SNEGSKA (reference sequence). Trimming cost V 0 bases and J 0 bases, with 8 bases left between them.